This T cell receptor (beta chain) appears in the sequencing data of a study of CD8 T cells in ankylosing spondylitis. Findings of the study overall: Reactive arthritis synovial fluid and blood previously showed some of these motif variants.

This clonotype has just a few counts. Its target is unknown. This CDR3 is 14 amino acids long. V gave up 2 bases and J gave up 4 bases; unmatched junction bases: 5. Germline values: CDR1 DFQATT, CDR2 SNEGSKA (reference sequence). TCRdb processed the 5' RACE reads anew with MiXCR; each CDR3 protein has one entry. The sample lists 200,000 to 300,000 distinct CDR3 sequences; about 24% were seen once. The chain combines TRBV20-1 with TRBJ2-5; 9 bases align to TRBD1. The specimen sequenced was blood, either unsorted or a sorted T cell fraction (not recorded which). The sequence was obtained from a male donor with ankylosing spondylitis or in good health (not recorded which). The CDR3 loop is CSARPGTGLETQYF. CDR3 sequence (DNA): TGCAGTGCTAGACCTGGGACAGGGTTAGAGACCCAGTACTTC.